These 17 T cell receptor beta chains came from one sample sequenced in a study of blood T cells in healthy people across ages. Next came a second PCR, run for roughly 6 to 11 cycles, which used a sample-barcoded 5' primer along with a J-beta primer mix. One entry per CDR3 protein results from TCRdb running MiXCR on the 5' RACE reads. This table has 720,000 or so distinct CDR3 sequences, approximately 40% appearing once. Material: blood. The receptor source for this set is a man at least 80 years old in good health.

This clonotype was observed a few times. J is TRBJ2-5 and V is TRBV5-5, with 7 bases identical to TRBD2. Trimming removed 4 bases from V and 1 base from J; junction bases left unmatched: 4. CDR1 and CDR2 from the germline V gene are SGHKS and YYEKEE (reference sequence). This CDR3 has 14 residues. For the CDR3, the DNA is TGTGCCAGCAGCCCCTCTAGCGGCCAAGAGACCCAGTACTTC. Protein sequence: CASSPSSGQETQYF.

V and J are TRBV5-1 and TRBJ2-1; possible D gene TRBD1, 6 bases. This CDR3 has 16 residues. Germline lookup yields CDR1 SGHRS and CDR2 YFSETQ. V was cut by 4 bases and J by 6 bases, with 20 bases left in between. CDR3 region: CASSQITGKPVNEQFF. The CDR3 DNA is TGCGCCAGCAGCCAGATTACAGGGAAGCCGGTCAATGAGCAGTTCTTC.

The chain has TRBV27 and TRBJ1-5; D may be TRBD1 (5 bases). Looked up from germline, CDR1 is MNHEY and CDR2 is SMNVEV (reference sequence). This CDR3 is built from 16 residues. V lost 5 bases and J lost 1, with 15 bases in between. The CDR3 spells CASSHGGGTSNQPQHF. The DNA of the CDR3 is TGTGCCAGCAGTCATGGCGGGGGGACGAGCAATCAGCCCCAGCATTTT.

This clonotype has only a few counts. This chain connects TRBV7-9 to TRBJ2-3; D is perhaps TRBD2 (5 bases). This CDR3 spans 15 amino acids. V was pared by 3 bases and J by 3 bases, with 13 bases between. Germline values: CDR1 SEHNR, CDR2 FQNEAQ (reference sequence). CDR3 in DNA: TGTGCCAGCAGCTTCGGCGGGCCTCAGACAGATACGCAGTATTTT. This sequence encodes CASSFGGPQTDTQYF.

Worth noting for this clonotype: Since a much larger clone is just one base distant, this may be a read error. The chain joins TRBV20-1 to TRBJ1-1, with 9 bases matching TRBD1. CDR1 is DFQATT and CDR2 is SNEGSKA in the germline V gene (reference sequence). After removal of 8 bases from V and 7 bases from J, the junction contained 11 bases not matched to a gene. There are 13 residues in the CDR3. Here the CDR3 reads CSTRTGGANEAFF. CDR3 sequence (DNA): TGCAGTACTCGAACAGGGGGCGCGAATGAAGCTTTCTTT.

This clonotype appeared many times. The rearrangement joins TRBV6-2 or TRBV6-3 to TRBJ2-1; no reliable D call. Germline lookup yields CDR1 MNHEY and CDR2 SVGEGT. V lost 4 bases and J lost 7, with 5 bases in between. The CDR3 contains 11 residues. CDR3 residues: CASSSRNEQFF. DNA of the CDR3: TGTGCCAGCAGTTCCCGGAATGAGCAGTTCTTC.

This clonotype appeared a single time. A much larger clone differs from this one at a single base, so this may be a read error. The V and J genes are TRBV6-2 or TRBV6-3 and TRBJ2-6; 8 bases fit TRBD2. Germline CDR1 is MNHEY and CDR2 is SVGEGT. The CDR3 has 19 residues. Here the CDR3 DNA reads TGTACCAGCAGTTACGAGGGAGGTAGCGGGATCTCTGGGGCCAACGTCCTGACTTTC. Residues: CTSSYEGGSGISGANVLTF.

This sequence joins TRBV5-4 and TRBJ2-7, with 8 bases lining up with TRBD2. V was pared by 0 bases and J by 7 bases, with 9 bases of the junction left unmatched. This CDR3 has 15 amino acids. Per germline, CDR1 SGHNT and CDR2 YYREEE (reference sequence). CDR3 coding DNA: TGTGCCAGCAGCTTGGGTGGCGGGAGGATTCGAGAGCAGTACTTC. Encoded protein: CASSLGGGRIREQYF.

In this sample, this clonotype turned up a few times. This rearrangement joins TRBV24-1 to TRBJ2-4; either TRBD1 or TRBD2 may supply D (5 bases each). The germline gives CDR1 KGHDR, CDR2 SFDVKD. V lost 9 bases, J lost 13 bases, and 18 bases lay in between. This CDR3 is built from 12 residues. The CDR3 spells CATRGAGNEQYF. In nucleotides, the CDR3 is TGTGCCACCCGAGGGGCTGGGAATGAGCAGTACTTC.

This clonotype has just a few counts. CDR3 region: CASSPRLAGVRYF. CDR3 in DNA: TGTGCCAGCAGCCCGAGACTAGCGGGAGTTCGGTACTTC. The chain couples TRBV9 to TRBJ2-5; 12 bases match TRBD2. Germline V gene data show CDR1 as SGDLS and CDR2 as YYNGEE. V shed 4 bases and J 13 bases; nucleotides not matched to a gene: 8. The CDR3 has 13 amino acids.

This clonotype showed up just a few times. The chain has TRBV7-8 and TRBJ2-5; the match to TRBD1 covers 8 bases. With V trimmed by 5 bases and J by 4 bases, 3 bases remained unmatched. The CDR3 is 13 amino acids. Germline assignment: CDR1 SGHVS and CDR2 FQNEAQ. CDR3 sequence reads: CASSQTGVETQYF. The CDR3 DNA reads TGTGCCAGCAGCCAGACAGGGGTAGAGACCCAGTACTTC.

CDR3 loop: CASSAETDYGYTF. CDR3 coding DNA: TGTGCCAGCAGTGCGGAGACAGACTATGGCTACACCTTC. The chain joins TRBV6-2 or TRBV6-3 to TRBJ1-2; possibly TRBD1 for D (5 bases). Trimming took 5 bases from V and 3 from J, leaving 10 bases between them. CDR1 and CDR2 from the germline V gene are MNHEY and SVGEGT. The length of the CDR3 is 13 residues.

Only a few counts were recorded for this clonotype. The chain couples TRBV12-3 or TRBV12-4 to TRBJ1-1; the D is unclear. Trimming stripped 5 bases from V and 4 bases from J, with 11 bases between. CDR3 size: 13 residues. CDR3 protein: CASSAPVGTEAFF. The CDR3 DNA reads TGTGCCAGCAGTGCCCCCGTAGGCACTGAAGCTTTCTTT.

This chain joins TRBV7-2 and TRBJ2-7, with 10 bases matching TRBD2. The CDR3 has 16 residues. V lost 3 bases and J lost 3; bases outside the gene matches: 8. Germline V gene lookup returns CDR1 SGHTA and CDR2 FQGNSA. The chain's CDR3 is CASSLARAGGFYEQYF. DNA for the CDR3: TGTGCCAGCAGCTTGGCCAGAGCGGGGGGGTTCTACGAGCAGTACTTC. Variable domain in full (rest from reference TRBV7-2 and TRBJ2-7): GAGVSQSPSNKVTEKGKDVELRCDPISGHTALYWYRQSLGQGLEFLIYFQGNSAPDKSGLPSDRFSAERTGGSVSTLTIQRTQQEDSAVYLCASSLARAGGFYEQYFGPGTRLTVT.

This clonotype was observed a handful of times. V gene TRBV6-5 combines with J gene TRBJ1-2, with D hard to call. In germline, CDR1 is MNHEY, CDR2 SVGAGI. With 4 bases removed from V and 0 bases from J, the gap between germline ends came to 12 bases. The CDR3 runs 15 residues. This chain's CDR3 is CASSLYRGPNYGYTF. In DNA form, the CDR3 reads TGTGCCAGCAGTTTGTATCGAGGCCCTAACTATGGCTACACCTTC.

This clonotype has more than one count but fewer than ten. The chain combines TRBV20-1 with TRBJ2-1; D unresolved. In germline, CDR1 is DFQATT, CDR2 SNEGSKA (reference sequence). CDR3 length: 13 residues. The V gene lost 3 bases and the J gene lost 2 bases, with 8 bases spanning the gap. The CDR3 loop reads CSASPGAYNEQFF. The CDR3, as DNA: TGCAGTGCTAGCCCTGGGGCCTACAATGAGCAGTTCTTC.

V usage is TRBV20-1 and J usage is TRBJ2-2; 11 bases line up with TRBD2. Germline CDR1 and CDR2: DFQATT and SNEGSKA (reference sequence). The V and J ends lost 3 bases and 4 bases, in that order; junction bases with no gene match: 7. CDR3 length: 16 residues. The CDR3 reads CSASGGLADPTGELFF. In nucleotides, the CDR3 is TGCAGTGCTAGCGGGGGACTAGCGGACCCCACCGGGGAGCTGTTTTTT.